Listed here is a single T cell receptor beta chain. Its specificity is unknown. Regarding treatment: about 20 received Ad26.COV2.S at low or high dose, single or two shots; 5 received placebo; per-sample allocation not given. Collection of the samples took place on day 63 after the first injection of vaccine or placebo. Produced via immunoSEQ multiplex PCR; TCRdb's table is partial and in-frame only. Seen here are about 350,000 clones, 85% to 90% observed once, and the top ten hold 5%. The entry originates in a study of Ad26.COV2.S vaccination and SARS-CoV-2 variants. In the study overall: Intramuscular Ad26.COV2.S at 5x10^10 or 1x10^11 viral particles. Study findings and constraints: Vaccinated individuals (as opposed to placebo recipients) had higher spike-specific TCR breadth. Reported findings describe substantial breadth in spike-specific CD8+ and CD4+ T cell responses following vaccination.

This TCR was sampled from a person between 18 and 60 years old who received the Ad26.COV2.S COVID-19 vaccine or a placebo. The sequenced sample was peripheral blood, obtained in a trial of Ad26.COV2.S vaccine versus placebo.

In DNA, the CDR3 is TGTGCCAGCAGCGTTGGACTAGCTAGTGAGCAGTTCTTC. Translating gives CASSVGLASEQFF. The chain combines TRBV9 with TRBJ2-1, with TRBD2 matching over 8 bases. The germline CDR1 and CDR2 sequences are SGDLS and YYNGEE. The CDR3 covers 13 residues. V lost 2 bases, J lost 9 bases, and 4 bases stayed unmatched.